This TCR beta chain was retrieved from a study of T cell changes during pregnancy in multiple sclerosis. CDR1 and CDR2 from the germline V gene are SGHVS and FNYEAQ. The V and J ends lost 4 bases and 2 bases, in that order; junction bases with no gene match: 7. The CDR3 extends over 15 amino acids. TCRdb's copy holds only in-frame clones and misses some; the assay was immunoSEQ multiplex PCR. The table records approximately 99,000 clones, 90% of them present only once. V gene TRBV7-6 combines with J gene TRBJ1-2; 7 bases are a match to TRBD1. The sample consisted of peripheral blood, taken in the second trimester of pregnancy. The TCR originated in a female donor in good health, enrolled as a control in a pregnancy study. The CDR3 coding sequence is TGTGCCAGCAGCTCTAGCCCGACAGGGAACTATGGCTACACCTTC. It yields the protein CASSSSPTGNYGYTF.